This entry features one T cell receptor beta chain sequence. The antigen remains unidentified. From the germline J gene comes the end of the CDR3, since the read stops 3 residues before it. Germline values: CDR1 DFQATT, CDR2 SNEGSKA (reference sequence). V lost 7 bases to trimming and J lost 0 bases, with 13 bases between them. The CDR3 sequence is 15 residues long. Dot-blot hybridization genotyped cervical HPV amplified with MY09/MY11 PCR. This table comes from immunoSEQ multiplex PCR, and its TCRdb copy is limited to in-frame clones, with some not included. The table lists 25,000 or so clones. The data were obtained in a study of T cells in women clearing cervical HPV infection. Background on the study: Case blood drawn at lesion detection; control blood after infection cleared.

Findings of the study overall: It is unknown whether associations predate infection; no effector/memory or HPV-specific sorting. CIN3+ cases had significantly higher TCR repertoire richness than controls, but evenness did not differ.

The sample comprised blood buffy coat. The receptor was derived from a woman between 18 and 69 years old with a cervical HPV16 infection that either progressed to CIN3+ or cleared (not recorded which). The chain employs TRBV20-1 and TRBJ1-6, with a possible D match to TRBD1 (6 bases). CDR3 region: CSVRGGGSYNSPLHF. The sequenced part of the CDR3 DNA is TGCAGTGTCCGAGGGGGGGGCTCCTATAATTCACCC.